This TCR beta chain was obtained from a study of T cell responses to AZD1222 COVID-19 vaccine. Clones were read by immunoSEQ multiplex PCR, and TCRdb kept only the in-frame ones, dropping some. The sample includes some 110,000 clones, approximately 85% of them seen just once. This material consisted of peripheral blood, taken on day 0 of MenACWY control vaccination. This clonotype originated in an adult in good health.

CDR3 sequence reads: CASSQDVGYQPQHF. CDR3 in DNA: TGTGCCAGCAGCCAAGACGTCGGCTATCAGCCCCAGCATTTT. The V and J genes are TRBV4-2 and TRBJ1-5; D call uncertain. Between the trimmed V and J ends, which lost 0 bases and 5 bases, there was a span of 8 bases. The CDR3 is 14 amino acids. Germline assignment: CDR1 LGHNA and CDR2 YNFKEQ.